This paragraph covers one T cell receptor (beta chain) sequence. The sample is drawn from a study of OX40 agonist ivuxolimab in advanced cancers. Study-wide background: The patients got ivuxolimab, which is an agonistic anti-OX40 (CD134) antibody. Cancers in dose escalation were hepatocellular, melanoma, renal cell and head and neck.

There are 11 residues in the CDR3. Germline CDR1 SGHAT, CDR2 FQNNGV. The V and J ends lost 2 bases and 3 bases respectively, with 1 base between them. The assay was immunoSEQ multiplex PCR, and TCRdb's table has in-frame clones only and misses some. The table has tens of thousands of clones, 85% seen once. The origin of this receptor is an adult with an advanced solid tumor such as melanoma, head and neck, liver or kidney cancer. The V gene is TRBV11-2, the J gene TRBJ1-2; D gene unclear. The specimen comprised CD4+ or CD8+ T cells sorted from blood, sampled in a trial of the OX40 agonist ivuxolimab. The CDR3 reads CASSLHYGYTF. The DNA of the CDR3 is TGTGCCAGCAGCTTACACTATGGCTACACCTTC. Full variable domain (outside the CDR3, taken from reference TRBV11-2 and TRBJ1-2): EAGVAQSPRYKIIEKRQSVAFWCNPISGHATLYWYQQILGQGPKLLIQFQNNGVVDDSQLPKDRFSAERLKGVDSTLKIQPAKLEDSAVYLCASSLHYGYTFGSGTRLTVV.